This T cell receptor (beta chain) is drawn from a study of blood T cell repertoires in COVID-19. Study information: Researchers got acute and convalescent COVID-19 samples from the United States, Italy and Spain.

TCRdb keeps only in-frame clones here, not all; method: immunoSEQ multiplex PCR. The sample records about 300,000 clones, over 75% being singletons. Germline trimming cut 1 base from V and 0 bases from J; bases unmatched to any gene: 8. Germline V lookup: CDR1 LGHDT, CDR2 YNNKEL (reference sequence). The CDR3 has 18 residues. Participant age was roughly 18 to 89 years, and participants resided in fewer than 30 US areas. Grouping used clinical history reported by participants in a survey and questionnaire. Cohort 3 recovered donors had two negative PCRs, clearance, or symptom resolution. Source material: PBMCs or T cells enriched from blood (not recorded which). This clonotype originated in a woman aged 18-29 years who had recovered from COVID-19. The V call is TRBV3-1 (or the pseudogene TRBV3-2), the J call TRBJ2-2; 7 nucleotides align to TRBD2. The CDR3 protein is CASSQVLPSGTNTGELFF. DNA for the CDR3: TGTGCCAGCAGCCAAGTGCTGCCTAGCGGAACGAACACCGGGGAGCTGTTTTTT.